This is a list of T cell receptor beta chains from one sample in a study of human T cells and chemical hapten exposure. TCRdb analysed the RACE reads with MiXCR anew, one entry per CDR3 protein. In the table there are 35,000 to 50,000 distinct CDR3 sequences, around 4.5% of which are singletons. Sequencing used whole blood. The receptors stem from a female donor in good health. Some clones in this sample may be carry-over from other donors' samples. Both conserved end residues are part of each CDR3. Each record gives: J gene, D gene, V gene, clone size, CDR3 DNA, CDR3 protein. D genes are given only for firm matches. The size field is filled for only some rows; it gives once, few, many or a size class.

TRBJ2-1 TRBD2 TRBV29-1 few TGCAGCGTGGAAGGTAGCGGGACTAACTTCGCGCGGTTCTTC CSVEGSGTNFARFF
TRBJ2-3 TRBD2 TRBV12-3/TRBV12-4 many TGTGCCAGCAGTTCTCGGACTAGCCGGAATAGCACAGATACGCAGTATTTT CASSSRTSRNSTDTQYF
TRBJ2-1 TRBD2 TRBV6-1 many TGTGCCAGCAGTGAAGTTCGGGGGGGGGGCGAGCAGTTCTTC CASSEVRGGGEQFF
TRBJ2-3 . TRBV9 many TGTGCCAGCAGCGAGGGACCAAACACAGATACGCAGTATTTT CASSEGPNTDTQYF
TRBJ1-1 . TRBV7-3 few TGTGCCAGCAGCCCGATGACGGGGAGCACTGAAGCTTTCTTT CASSPMTGSTEAFF
TRBJ2-2 . TRBV7-3 many TGTGCCAGCAGCTTAAACCCTAGCGCAAGCTCCGGGGAGCTGTTTTTT CASSLNPSASSGELFF
TRBJ1-1 TRBD1 TRBV6-2/TRBV6-3 . TGTGCCAGCAGTTACTCGAATCTGGGACAGGGGGCTGAAGCTTTCTTT CASSYSNLGQGAEAFF
TRBJ1-1 . TRBV7-9 many TGTGCCAGCAGCTTAGAGTCTTACTCCAGGGGTCCACTGAACACTGAAGCTTTCTTT CASSLESYSRGPLNTEAFF
TRBJ1-1 . TRBV6-2/TRBV6-3 many TGTGCCAGCAGTTACGGCAGGGAGACTGAAGCTTTCTTT CASSYGRETEAFF
TRBJ2-5 . TRBV21-1 many TGTGCCAGCAGCTTCCTCCGAGGGCCTCCGGCGGAGACCCAGTACTTC CASSFLRGPPAETQYF
TRBJ2-3 TRBD2 TRBV28 many TGTGCCAGCAAAGCGGGGGGAGTAAGCACAGATACGCAGTATTTT CASKAGGVSTDTQYF
TRBJ2-7 TRBD2 TRBV12-3/TRBV12-4 many TGTGCCAGCAGTTCTAGCGGGGGGGCCTACGAGCAGTACTTC CASSSSGGAYEQYF
TRBJ2-1 TRBD2 TRBV12-3/TRBV12-4 many TGTGCCAGCAGTCCTGGGACTAGCGGGGGGCCATATGAGCAGTTCTTC CASSPGTSGGPYEQFF
TRBJ2-2 TRBD2 TRBV5-4 . TGTGCCAGCAGCTTGGGACCACTAGCGGGGGGGACTAACACCGGGGAGCTGTTTTTT CASSLGPLAGGTNTGELFF
TRBJ1-1 . TRBV5-1 many TGCGCCAGCAGCATGGGTCTTGTAATTAACACTGAAGCTTTCTTT CASSMGLVINTEAFF
TRBJ1-1 TRBD1 TRBV29-1 many TGCAGCGTTCTAAACCGCGGGGGACAGAGGGGTTCTGAAGCTTTCTTT CSVLNRGGQRGSEAFF
TRBJ2-1 TRBD2 TRBV13 many TGTGCCAGCAGGGCGGGAGGCCGCTACAATGAGCAGTTCTTC CASRAGGRYNEQFF
TRBJ2-3 . TRBV6-4 many TGTGCCAGCAGTGACTCCCCCCAGCCAGATACGCAGTATTTT CASSDSPQPDTQYF
TRBJ1-6 . TRBV2 many TGTGCCAGCTCTCCGGGGGTTAATTCACCCCTCCACTTT CASSPGVNSPLHF
TRBJ1-2 TRBD1 TRBV10-3 . TGTGCCATCTCAGGGGACAGGGGGCACTATGGCTACACCTTC CAISGDRGHYGYTF
TRBJ1-5 . TRBV24-1 many TGTGCCACCAGTGATTTAGGCAGCACACAGCCCCAGCATTTT CATSDLGSTQPQHF
TRBJ1-1 . TRBV6-6 many TGTGCCAGCAGTCTAGACGGGACAGAAGCTTTCTTT CASSLDGTEAFF
TRBJ1-2 . TRBV4-3 many TGCGCCAGCAGCCGGGCCGGGACCGGATATGGCTACACCTTC CASSRAGTGYGYTF
TRBJ1-4 . TRBV7-6 many TGTGCCAGCAGCCCTGACTTTGCAACTAATGAAAAACTGTTTTTT CASSPDFATNEKLFF
TRBJ2-5 . TRBV7-7 many TGTGCCAGCAGCTTATTCGGGGGTCGGGAGACCCAGTACTTC CASSLFGGRETQYF
TRBJ1-4 . TRBV29-1 many TGCAGCGTTCTCCAAACTAATGAAAAACTGTTTTTT CSVLQTNEKLFF
TRBJ1-4 TRBD1 TRBV27 many TGTGCCAGCAGTCTATGGGACAGAATTAATGAAAAACTGTTTTTT CASSLWDRINEKLFF
TRBJ2-3 TRBD1 TRBV29-1 many TGCAGCGTTGATCCGGGACAGGGACAGAATACGCAGTATTTT CSVDPGQGQNTQYF
TRBJ2-2 . TRBV29-1 . TGCAGCGTTGAGGTGGGGCCAACCGGGGAGCTGTTTTTT CSVEVGPTGELFF
TRBJ2-7 . TRBV20-1 many TGCAGTGCAACAGGGTACTATTACGAGCAGTACTTC CSATGYYYEQYF
TRBJ1-2 . TRBV7-8 many TGTGCCAGCAGGGGAAAGCTGCGGGGCGGCTACACCTTC CASRGKLRGGYTF
TRBJ1-1 . TRBV12-3/TRBV12-4 many TGTGCCAGCAGTGCCGGGACGCTCGCTACAATGAACACTGAAGCTTTCTTT CASSAGTLATMNTEAFF
TRBJ1-2 . TRBV27 many TGTGCCAGCAGTTCGACAGCTTACTATGGCTACACCTTC CASSSTAYYGYTF
TRBJ2-1 TRBD1 TRBV2 . TGTGCCAGCAGTGAATACGGACAGGGGGACAATGAGCAGTTCTTC CASSEYGQGDNEQFF
TRBJ2-1 TRBD2 TRBV6-6 many TGTGCCAGCGGGACTAGCGGGGAGTACAATGAGCAGTTCTTC CASGTSGEYNEQFF
TRBJ2-5 TRBD1 TRBV7-2 many TGTGCCAGCAGCTTAGAGTCGTTCAGGGGGTATGAGACCCAGTACTTC CASSLESFRGYETQYF
TRBJ1-4 . TRBV7-2 many TGTGCCAGCAGCTTAGATTACGTCGATGAAAAACTGTTTTTT CASSLDYVDEKLFF
TRBJ2-1 TRBD1 TRBV7-9 few TGTGCCAGCAGCCCACAGGGGGGTCCCTACAATGAGCAGTTCTTC CASSPQGGPYNEQFF
TRBJ2-1 . TRBV12-3/TRBV12-4 many TGTGCCAGCAGTTTAGGCAGATTAAGCTCCTACAATGAGCAGTTCTTC CASSLGRLSSYNEQFF
TRBJ1-1 . TRBV13 many TGTGCCAGCAGCTTAGGCCGACAGCTGAACACTGAAGCTTTCTTT CASSLGRQLNTEAFF
TRBJ1-5 . TRBV18 many TGTGCCAGCTCACAGGGGTTGGGCAATCAGCCCCAGCATTTT CASSQGLGNQPQHF
TRBJ1-5 . TRBV5-8 many TGTGCCAGCAGCTCCGGCCTCCTCAATCAGCCCCAGCATTTT CASSSGLLNQPQHF
TRBJ2-1 TRBD2 TRBV10-3 many TGTGCCATCAGGGGGACTAGCGGGGGTCCCATTACCTACAATGAGCAGTTCTTC CAIRGTSGGPITYNEQFF
TRBJ1-2 . TRBV20-1 . TGCAGTGCTAGAGATAGGGACACCAACTATGGCTACACCTTC CSARDRDTNYGYTF
TRBJ2-5 . TRBV24-1 many TGTGCCACCAGCCCGGACATTGGAATGGAGACCCAGTACTTC CATSPDIGMETQYF
TRBJ1-6 . TRBV12-3/TRBV12-4 many TGTGCCAGCAGCCGGGCAGGGGTCTCACCCCTCCACTTT CASSRAGVSPLHF
TRBJ1-1 . TRBV29-1 many TGCAGCGTTGGCCCAGGGAACACTGAAGCTTTCTTT CSVGPGNTEAFF
TRBJ1-5 . TRBV6-2/TRBV6-3 many TGTGCCAGCACCCGGGGCGGGTATCAGCCCCAGCATTTT CASTRGGYQPQHF
TRBJ2-4 TRBD2 TRBV4-2 many TGTGCCAGCAGCCCAGTACTAGCGGGGGTAGCCAAAAACATTCAGTACTTC CASSPVLAGVAKNIQYF
TRBJ1-2 . TRBV7-9 many TGTGCCAGCACTCTAAGCGGGGGGCTGAGCTATGGCTACACCTTC CASTLSGGLSYGYTF
TRBJ1-4 TRBD1 TRBV2 many TGTGCCAGCAGTGCGGGGACAGCTCTCTATAATGAAAAACTGTTTTTT CASSAGTALYNEKLFF